Listed below are T cell receptor beta chains from one sample, sequenced in a study of T-cell memory formation after mild COVID-19. TCRdb recomputed calls from the 5' RACE reads with MiXCR, one row per CDR3 protein. The repertoire consists of 40,000 to 60,000 distinct CDR3 sequences, with about 28% occurring once and the leading ten covering about 45%. The sample comprised PBMCs or a T cell subset sorted from them (not recorded which). Receptors originate from a man younger than 35 who had mild COVID-19 (a few samples of this study predate the infection). Cell type and time point are not known. The CDR3 runs from the conserved cysteine through the conserved F or W. A D gene is named only where the DNA matches it firmly. Not every row has a clone size; where given, it reads once, few, many or a size class.

v_gene: TRBV24-1; abundance: -; j_gene: TRBJ1-5; d_gene: -; CDR3nt: TGTGCCACCAGTGCGGGGGTTCGTCAGCCCCAGCATTTT; CDR3aa: CATSAGVRQPQHF
v_gene: TRBV7-2; abundance: -; j_gene: TRBJ1-1; d_gene: -; CDR3nt: TGTGCCAGCAGCTTAGCGGGGCAAAACACTGAAGCTTTCTTT; CDR3aa: CASSLAGQNTEAFF
v_gene: TRBV29-1; abundance: few; j_gene: TRBJ2-1; d_gene: -; CDR3nt: TGCAGCGTTGTTGACCTAAGCTCCTACAATGAGCAGTTCTTC; CDR3aa: CSVVDLSSYNEQFF
v_gene: TRBV12-3/TRBV12-4; abundance: -; j_gene: TRBJ2-2; d_gene: TRBD2; CDR3nt: TGTGCCAGCATTTATGCGGGACTAGCGGCCGGGGAGCTGTTTTTT; CDR3aa: CASIYAGLAAGELFF
v_gene: TRBV7-9; abundance: few; j_gene: TRBJ2-7; d_gene: -; CDR3nt: TGTGCCAGCAGCCTGGACTCGGGCTCCGAGGAGTACTTC; CDR3aa: CASSLDSGSEEYF
v_gene: TRBV6-1; abundance: -; j_gene: TRBJ2-3; d_gene: -; CDR3nt: TGTGCCAGCAGCGCTCTGGCAGATACGCAGTATTTT; CDR3aa: CASSALADTQYF
v_gene: TRBV5-1; abundance: -; j_gene: TRBJ2-7; d_gene: -; CDR3nt: TGCGCCAGCAGCTTGGGAGGGCAGTACGAGCAGTACTTC; CDR3aa: CASSLGGQYEQYF
v_gene: TRBV29-1; abundance: few; j_gene: TRBJ2-5; d_gene: TRBD1; CDR3nt: TGCAGCGTTGAAGGACAGGGGGCTGGAGAGGAGACCCAGTACTTC; CDR3aa: CSVEGQGAGEETQYF
v_gene: TRBV3-1; abundance: few; j_gene: TRBJ2-5; d_gene: -; CDR3nt: TGTGCCAGCGCGGGGCCGGGGGGCCAGTACCAAGAGACCCAGTACTTC; CDR3aa: CASAGPGGQYQETQYF
v_gene: TRBV4-1; abundance: -; j_gene: TRBJ2-1; d_gene: TRBD2; CDR3nt: TGCGCCAGCAGCCAAGAGGGGACTAGCGCCGATGAGCAGTTCTTC; CDR3aa: CASSQEGTSADEQFF
v_gene: TRBV4-3; abundance: -; j_gene: TRBJ2-2; d_gene: -; CDR3nt: TGCGCCAGCAGCTTGGGGGGCAGGGCGAACACCGGGGAGCTGTTTTTT; CDR3aa: CASSLGGRANTGELFF
v_gene: TRBV21-1; abundance: -; j_gene: TRBJ1-2; d_gene: -; CDR3nt: TGTGCCAGCAGCAACCTTAGACACGGCTACACCTTC; CDR3aa: CASSNLRHGYTF
v_gene: TRBV5-1; abundance: -; j_gene: TRBJ2-5; d_gene: -; CDR3nt: TGCGCCAGCAGCTTTACACGACAGCGAACCCAAGAGACCCAGTACTTC; CDR3aa: CASSFTRQRTQETQYF
v_gene: TRBV4-1; abundance: few; j_gene: TRBJ2-1; d_gene: -; CDR3nt: TGCGCCAGCAGCCCACGTGCAGGGCGGAATGAGCAGTTCTTC; CDR3aa: CASSPRAGRNEQFF
v_gene: TRBV5-1; abundance: -; j_gene: TRBJ2-2; d_gene: -; CDR3nt: TGCGCCAGCAGCTTGGGGCAGCACACCGGGGAGCTGTTTTTT; CDR3aa: CASSLGQHTGELFF
v_gene: TRBV4-3; abundance: -; j_gene: TRBJ1-6; d_gene: -; CDR3nt: TGCGCCAGCAGCCAAGAGTGGAATTCACCCCTCCACTTT; CDR3aa: CASSQEWNSPLHF
v_gene: TRBV7-9; abundance: -; j_gene: TRBJ2-6; d_gene: -; CDR3nt: TGTGCCAGCAGCTCCAACTCGTGGGTCCTGACTTTC; CDR3aa: CASSSNSWVLTF
v_gene: TRBV7-7; abundance: -; j_gene: TRBJ2-1; d_gene: TRBD2; CDR3nt: TGTGCCAGCAGCTCCGGACTAGCGGGATACAATGAGCAGTTCTTC; CDR3aa: CASSSGLAGYNEQFF
v_gene: TRBV29-1; abundance: -; j_gene: TRBJ2-1; d_gene: -; CDR3nt: TGCAGCCCATGGACCTACGATGAGCAGTTCTTC; CDR3aa: CSPWTYDEQFF
v_gene: TRBV7-2; abundance: -; j_gene: TRBJ2-7; d_gene: -; CDR3nt: TGTGCCAGCAGCCTCGGCTGGGACAATCAAGAGCAGTACTTC; CDR3aa: CASSLGWDNQEQYF
v_gene: TRBV24-1; abundance: -; j_gene: TRBJ2-3; d_gene: TRBD2; CDR3nt: TGTGCCACCAGTGATCCGACTAGCGGGGACACAGATACGCAGTATTTT; CDR3aa: CATSDPTSGDTDTQYF
v_gene: TRBV9; abundance: few; j_gene: TRBJ2-1; d_gene: TRBD2; CDR3nt: TGTGCCAGCAGCGTAGAGGCTAGCGGGGTAGGCAATGAGCAGTTCTTC; CDR3aa: CASSVEASGVGNEQFF
v_gene: TRBV12-3/TRBV12-4; abundance: once; j_gene: TRBJ1-1; d_gene: -; CDR3nt: TGTGCCAGCAGCCGCCCAGTCAACACTGAAGCTTTCTTT; CDR3aa: CASSRPVNTEAFF
v_gene: TRBV4-3; abundance: few; j_gene: TRBJ1-5; d_gene: -; CDR3nt: TGCGCCAGCAGCCAAGATTCGGCACTCAACCGGCAGCCCCAGCATTTT; CDR3aa: CASSQDSALNRQPQHF
v_gene: TRBV9; abundance: -; j_gene: TRBJ1-2; d_gene: -; CDR3nt: TGTGCCAGCAGCGTAGGCCGTAACTATGGCTACACCTTC; CDR3aa: CASSVGRNYGYTF
v_gene: TRBV5-1; abundance: -; j_gene: TRBJ2-1; d_gene: -; CDR3nt: TGCGCCAGCATCGGTTGGGGGGCTAGAGATGAGCAGTTCTTC; CDR3aa: CASIGWGARDEQFF
v_gene: TRBV6-2/TRBV6-3; abundance: few; j_gene: TRBJ2-1; d_gene: -; CDR3nt: TGTGCCAGCAGTACTGGGTCCTACAATGAGCAGTTCTTC; CDR3aa: CASSTGSYNEQFF
v_gene: TRBV4-3; abundance: few; j_gene: TRBJ2-3; d_gene: TRBD2; CDR3nt: TGCGCCAGCAGCGAGTGGACCAGGCCGACTAGCGGGGGGCTCACAGATACGCAGTATTTT; CDR3aa: CASSEWTRPTSGGLTDTQYF
v_gene: TRBV3-2; abundance: few; j_gene: TRBJ2-7; d_gene: -; CDR3nt: TGTGCCAGCAGCCAAGAAGGTTCCGGCGAGGACAGTACCTACGAGCAGTACTTC; CDR3aa: CASSQEGSGEDSTYEQYF
v_gene: TRBV11-2; abundance: few; j_gene: TRBJ2-3; d_gene: -; CDR3nt: TGTGCCAGCAGCTTAGCGGGGCGACGCACAGATACGCAGTATTTT; CDR3aa: CASSLAGRRTDTQYF
v_gene: TRBV5-1; abundance: -; j_gene: TRBJ1-1; d_gene: -; CDR3nt: TGCGCCAGCAGCCACGGAGGGGGCACTGAAGCTTTCTTT; CDR3aa: CASSHGGGTEAFF
v_gene: TRBV6-5; abundance: few; j_gene: TRBJ2-7; d_gene: -; CDR3nt: TGTGCCAGCAGCCCGGCAGGGTTCACCTACGAGCAGTACTTC; CDR3aa: CASSPAGFTYEQYF
v_gene: TRBV20-1; abundance: few; j_gene: TRBJ1-5; d_gene: TRBD1; CDR3nt: TGCAGTGCCCTTCACAGGGGGAGCCCCAATCAGCCCCAGCATTTT; CDR3aa: CSALHRGSPNQPQHF
v_gene: TRBV9; abundance: -; j_gene: TRBJ2-2; d_gene: -; CDR3nt: TGTGCCAGCAGCGAAAAGGGGGTCGGGGAGCTGTTTTTT; CDR3aa: CASSEKGVGELFF
v_gene: TRBV27; abundance: -; j_gene: TRBJ2-3; d_gene: TRBD1; CDR3nt: TGTGCCAGCAGCCCAACAGGGGTGAGGACGCAGTATTTT; CDR3aa: CASSPTGVRTQYF
v_gene: TRBV24-1; abundance: few; j_gene: TRBJ2-1; d_gene: -; CDR3nt: TGTGCCACCAGTGAGTCAGGGTACAATGAGCAGTTCTTC; CDR3aa: CATSESGYNEQFF
v_gene: TRBV28; abundance: -; j_gene: TRBJ1-1; d_gene: -; CDR3nt: TGTGCCAGCAGTTTATTGGGGGCTGACACTGAAGCTTTCTTT; CDR3aa: CASSLLGADTEAFF
v_gene: TRBV15; abundance: few; j_gene: TRBJ2-1; d_gene: TRBD2; CDR3nt: TGTGCCACCAGCAGAGATCGGCTAGCGGGGAGGTCGATGGGCTACAATGAGCAGTTCTTC; CDR3aa: CATSRDRLAGRSMGYNEQFF
v_gene: TRBV7-9; abundance: -; j_gene: TRBJ2-1; d_gene: -; CDR3nt: TGTGCCAGCATTAAACCGGCTAAGGGGAGCTCCTACAATGAGCAGTTCTTC; CDR3aa: CASIKPAKGSSYNEQFF
v_gene: TRBV4-2; abundance: few; j_gene: TRBJ1-5; d_gene: -; CDR3nt: TGTGCCAGCAGCCAAGATGAGGGCAGCAATCAGCCCCAGCATTTT; CDR3aa: CASSQDEGSNQPQHF